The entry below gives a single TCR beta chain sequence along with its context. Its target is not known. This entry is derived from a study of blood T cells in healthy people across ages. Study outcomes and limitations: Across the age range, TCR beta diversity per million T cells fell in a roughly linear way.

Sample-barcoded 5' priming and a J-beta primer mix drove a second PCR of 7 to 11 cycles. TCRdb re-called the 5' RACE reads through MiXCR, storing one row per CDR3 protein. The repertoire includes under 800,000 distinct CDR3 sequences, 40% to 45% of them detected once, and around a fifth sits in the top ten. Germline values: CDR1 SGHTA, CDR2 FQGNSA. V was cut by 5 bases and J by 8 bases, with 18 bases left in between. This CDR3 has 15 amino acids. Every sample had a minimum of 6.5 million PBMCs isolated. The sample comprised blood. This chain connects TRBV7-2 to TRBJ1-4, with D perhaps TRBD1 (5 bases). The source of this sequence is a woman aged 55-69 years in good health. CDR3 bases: TGTGCCAGCAGCCCCGGGGGGGTGTCTGGAGAAAAACTGTTTTTT. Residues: CASSPGGVSGEKLFF.